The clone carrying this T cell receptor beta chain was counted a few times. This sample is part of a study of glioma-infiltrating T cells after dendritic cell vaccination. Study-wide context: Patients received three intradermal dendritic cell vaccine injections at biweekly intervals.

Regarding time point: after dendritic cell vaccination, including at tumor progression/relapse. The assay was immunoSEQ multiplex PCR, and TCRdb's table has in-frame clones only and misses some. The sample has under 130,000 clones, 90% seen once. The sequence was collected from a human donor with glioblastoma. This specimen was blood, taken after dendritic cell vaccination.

Written as DNA, the CDR3 is TGTGCCAGCTCTCCGGGACAGGGGGGGAACACTGAAGCTTTCTTT. Translated, it gives CASSPGQGGNTEAFF. The chain combines TRBV18 with TRBJ1-1; 11 bases fit TRBD1. CDR1 and CDR2 (germline): KGHSH, LQKENI. With 6 bases clipped from V and 1 base from J, the junction kept 4 bases outside the gene matches. This CDR3 has 15 residues.